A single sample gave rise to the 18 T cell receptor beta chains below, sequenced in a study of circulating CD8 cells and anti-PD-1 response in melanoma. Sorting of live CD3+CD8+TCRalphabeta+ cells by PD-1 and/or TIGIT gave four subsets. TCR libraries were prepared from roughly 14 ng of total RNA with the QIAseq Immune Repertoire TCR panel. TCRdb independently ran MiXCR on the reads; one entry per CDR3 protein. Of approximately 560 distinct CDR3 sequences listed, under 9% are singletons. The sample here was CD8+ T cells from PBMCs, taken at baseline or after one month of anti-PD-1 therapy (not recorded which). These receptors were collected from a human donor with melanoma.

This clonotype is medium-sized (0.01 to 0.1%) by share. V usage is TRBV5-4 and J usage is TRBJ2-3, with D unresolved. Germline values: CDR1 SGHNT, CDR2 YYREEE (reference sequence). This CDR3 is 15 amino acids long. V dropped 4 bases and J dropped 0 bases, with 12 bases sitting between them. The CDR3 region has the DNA TGTGCCAGCAGCCCCAGTTTGGGGAGCACAGATACGCAGTATTTT. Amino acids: CASSPSLGSTDTQYF.

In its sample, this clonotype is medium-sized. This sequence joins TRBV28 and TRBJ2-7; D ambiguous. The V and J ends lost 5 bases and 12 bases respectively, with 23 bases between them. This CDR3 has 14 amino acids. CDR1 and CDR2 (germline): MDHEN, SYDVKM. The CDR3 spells CASSPPSDNKMPYF. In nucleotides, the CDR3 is TGTGCCAGCAGTCCCCCGTCCGATAATAAGATGCCGTACTTC. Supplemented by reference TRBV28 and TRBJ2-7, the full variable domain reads DVKVTQSSRYLVKRTGEKVFLECVQDMDHENMFWYRQDPGLGLRLIYFSYDVKMKEKGDIPEGYSVSREKKERFSLILESASTNQTSMYLCASSPPSDNKMPYFGPGTRLTVT.

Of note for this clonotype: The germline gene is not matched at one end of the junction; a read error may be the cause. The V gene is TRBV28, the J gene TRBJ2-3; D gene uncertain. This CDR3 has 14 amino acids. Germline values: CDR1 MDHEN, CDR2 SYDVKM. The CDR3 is CVSSFVSSTDTQYF. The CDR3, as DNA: TGTGTCAGCAGTTTCGTTAGCAGCACAGATACGCAGTATTTT.

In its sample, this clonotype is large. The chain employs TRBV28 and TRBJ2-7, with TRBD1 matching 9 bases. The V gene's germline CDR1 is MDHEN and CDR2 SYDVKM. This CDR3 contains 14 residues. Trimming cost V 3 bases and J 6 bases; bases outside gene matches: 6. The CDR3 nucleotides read TGTGCCAGCAGTTTCGGGACAGGGCCTCGCGAGCAGTACTTC. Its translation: CASSFGTGPREQYF.

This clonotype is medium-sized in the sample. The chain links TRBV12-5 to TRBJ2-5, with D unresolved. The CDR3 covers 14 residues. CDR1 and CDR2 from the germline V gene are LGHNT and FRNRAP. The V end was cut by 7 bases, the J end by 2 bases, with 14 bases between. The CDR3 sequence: CASAAVDGQETQYF. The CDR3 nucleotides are TGTGCTAGTGCCGCCGTGGACGGACAAGAGACCCAGTACTTC.

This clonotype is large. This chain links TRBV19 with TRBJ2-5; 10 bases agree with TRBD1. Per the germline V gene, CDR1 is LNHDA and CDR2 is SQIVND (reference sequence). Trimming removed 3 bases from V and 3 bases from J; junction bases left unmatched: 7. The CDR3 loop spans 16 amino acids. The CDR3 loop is CASSILSGTGEETQYF. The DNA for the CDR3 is TGTGCCAGTAGTATCCTCTCCGGGACAGGGGAAGAGACCCAGTACTTC.

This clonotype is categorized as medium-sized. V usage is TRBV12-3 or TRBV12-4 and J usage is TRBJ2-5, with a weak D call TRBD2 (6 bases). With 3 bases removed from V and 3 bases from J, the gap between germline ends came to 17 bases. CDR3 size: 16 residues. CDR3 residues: CASSFRSGGKKETQYF. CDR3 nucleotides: TGTGCCAGCAGTTTTCGGTCTGGGGGGAAGAAAGAGACCCAGTACTTC.

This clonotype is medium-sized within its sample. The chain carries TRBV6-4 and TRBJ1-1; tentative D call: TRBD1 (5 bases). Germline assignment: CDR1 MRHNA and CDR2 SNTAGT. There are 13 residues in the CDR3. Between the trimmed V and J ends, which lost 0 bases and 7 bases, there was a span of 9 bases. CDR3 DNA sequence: TGTGCCAGCAGTGACTCCCCAGGGAGTGAAGCTTTCTTT. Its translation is CASSDSPGSEAFF.

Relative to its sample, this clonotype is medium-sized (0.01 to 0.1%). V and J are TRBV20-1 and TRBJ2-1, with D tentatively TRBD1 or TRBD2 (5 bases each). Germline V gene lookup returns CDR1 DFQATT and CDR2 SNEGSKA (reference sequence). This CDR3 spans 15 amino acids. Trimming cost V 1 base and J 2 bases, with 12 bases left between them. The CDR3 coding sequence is TGCAGTGCTAGAGGGGGCAGGACTCCCTACAATGAGCAGTTCTTC. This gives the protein CSARGGRTPYNEQFF.

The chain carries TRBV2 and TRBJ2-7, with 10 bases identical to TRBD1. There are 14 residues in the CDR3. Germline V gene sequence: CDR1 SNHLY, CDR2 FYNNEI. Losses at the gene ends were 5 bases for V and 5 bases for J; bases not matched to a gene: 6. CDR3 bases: TGTGCCAGCAGTCCCGGGACAGGGGAGGACGAGCAGTACTTC. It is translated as CASSPGTGEDEQYF.

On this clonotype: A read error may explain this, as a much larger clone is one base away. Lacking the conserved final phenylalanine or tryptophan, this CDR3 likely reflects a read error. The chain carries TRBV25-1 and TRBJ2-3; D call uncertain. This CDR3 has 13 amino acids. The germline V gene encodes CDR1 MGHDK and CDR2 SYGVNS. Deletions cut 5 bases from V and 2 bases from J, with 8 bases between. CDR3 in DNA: TGTGCCAGCAGTCCCGTTTTCACAGATACGCAGTATCTT. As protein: CASSPVFTDTQYL.

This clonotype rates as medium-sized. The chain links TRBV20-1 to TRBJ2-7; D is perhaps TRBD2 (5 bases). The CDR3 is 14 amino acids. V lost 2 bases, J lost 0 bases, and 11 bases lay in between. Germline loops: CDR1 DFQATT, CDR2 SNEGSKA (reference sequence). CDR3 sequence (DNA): TGCAGTGCTAGAAGCGGTGAGAGCTCCTACGAGCAGTACTTC. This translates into CSARSGESSYEQYF.

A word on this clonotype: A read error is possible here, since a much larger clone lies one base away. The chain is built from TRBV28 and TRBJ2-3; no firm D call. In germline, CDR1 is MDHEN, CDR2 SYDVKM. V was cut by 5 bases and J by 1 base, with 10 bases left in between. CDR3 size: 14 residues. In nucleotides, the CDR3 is TGTGCCAGCAGTCCCTGGAAACGCACAGATACGCAGTATTTT. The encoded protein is CASSPWKRTDTQYF.

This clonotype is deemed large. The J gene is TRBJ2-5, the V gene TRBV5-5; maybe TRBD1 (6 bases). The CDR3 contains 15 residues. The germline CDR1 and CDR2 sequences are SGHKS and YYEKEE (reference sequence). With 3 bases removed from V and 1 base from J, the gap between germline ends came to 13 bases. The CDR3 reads CASSSADRTQETQYF. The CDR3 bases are TGTGCCAGCAGCTCCGCCGACAGGACCCAAGAGACCCAGTACTTC.

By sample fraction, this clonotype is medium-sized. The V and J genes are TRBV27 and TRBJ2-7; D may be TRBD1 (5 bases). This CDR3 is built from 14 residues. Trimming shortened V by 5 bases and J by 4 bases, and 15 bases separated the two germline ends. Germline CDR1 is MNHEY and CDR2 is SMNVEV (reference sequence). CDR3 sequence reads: CASSPHPQVYEQYF. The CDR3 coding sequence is TGTGCCAGCAGTCCTCACCCACAGGTTTACGAGCAGTACTTC.

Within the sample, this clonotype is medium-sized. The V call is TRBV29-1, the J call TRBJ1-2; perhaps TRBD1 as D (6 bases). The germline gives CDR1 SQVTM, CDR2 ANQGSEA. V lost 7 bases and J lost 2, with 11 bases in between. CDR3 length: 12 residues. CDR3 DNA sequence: TGCAGCGATATGACAGGCAACTATGGCTACACCTTC. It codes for CSDMTGNYGYTF.

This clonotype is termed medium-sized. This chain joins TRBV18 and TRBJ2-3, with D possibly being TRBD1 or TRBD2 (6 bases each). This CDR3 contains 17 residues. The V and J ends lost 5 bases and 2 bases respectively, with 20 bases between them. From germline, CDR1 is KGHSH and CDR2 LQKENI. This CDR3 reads CASSASGTGAYTDTQYF. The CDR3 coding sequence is TGTGCCAGCTCAGCTTCCGGAACGGGGGCGTACACAGATACGCAGTATTTT.

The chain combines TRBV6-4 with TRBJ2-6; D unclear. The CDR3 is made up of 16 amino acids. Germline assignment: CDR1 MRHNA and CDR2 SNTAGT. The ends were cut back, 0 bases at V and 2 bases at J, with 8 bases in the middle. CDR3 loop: CASSDSIGTGANVLTF. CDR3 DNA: TGTGCCAGCAGTGACTCGATAGGGACTGGGGCCAACGTCCTGACTTTC.